Given below is one TCR beta chain in context. The method was immunoSEQ multiplex PCR; TCRdb's version includes in-frame clones alone and lacks a portion of them. In the table there are a few million clones, just over 90% of which are singletons. This entry comes from a study of shared clonotypes between healthy human individuals. CDR3 size: 17 residues. From germline, CDR1 is SGHRS and CDR2 YFSETQ. The V gene end was trimmed by 2 bases and the J gene end by 0 bases; junction bases not matched to a gene: 8. The receptor's source is a man aged 18 to 29 in good health. Some clones in this sample may be carry-over from other donors' samples. The chain is built from TRBV5-1 and TRBJ2-1, with 7 bases that match TRBD2. Material for sequencing was naive CD4+ T cells from PBMCs. Sample subset: CD45RA+ positively selected. CDR3: CASSLMGGQSSYNEQFF. CDR3 in DNA: TGCGCCAGCAGCTTAATGGGAGGGCAGAGCTCCTACAATGAGCAGTTCTTC.